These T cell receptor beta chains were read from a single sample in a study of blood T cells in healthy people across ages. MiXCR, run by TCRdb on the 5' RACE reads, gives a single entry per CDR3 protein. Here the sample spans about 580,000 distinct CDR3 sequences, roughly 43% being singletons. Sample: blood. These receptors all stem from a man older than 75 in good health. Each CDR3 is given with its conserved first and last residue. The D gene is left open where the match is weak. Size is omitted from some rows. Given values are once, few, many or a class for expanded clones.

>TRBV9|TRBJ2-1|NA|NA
TGTGCCAGCAGCGACGCCAGCTCCTACAATGAGCAGTTCTTC
CASSDASSYNEQFF
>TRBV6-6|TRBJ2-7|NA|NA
TGTGCCAGCCTGGGACCAATGTACGAGCAGTACTTC
CASLGPMYEQYF
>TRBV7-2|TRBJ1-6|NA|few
TGTGCCAGCAGCATGTACAGTTCCGCTAATTCACCCCTCCACTTT
CASSMYSSANSPLHF
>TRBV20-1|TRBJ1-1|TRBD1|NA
TGCAGTGCTAGGAAACGACAGGGACGAACTGAAGCTTTCTTT
CSARKRQGRTEAFF
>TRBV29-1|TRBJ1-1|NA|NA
TGCAGCGCCGGCGTGGGGGGCAACACTGAAGCTTTCTTT
CSAGVGGNTEAFF
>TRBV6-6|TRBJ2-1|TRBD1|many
TGTGCCAGCAGTTACGGGGACAGGGCACTCAATGAGCAGTTCTTC
CASSYGDRALNEQFF
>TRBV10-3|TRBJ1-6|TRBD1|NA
TGTGCCATCAGCCCAAAGGCAGGGGGCGATTCACCCCTCCACTTT
CAISPKAGGDSPLHF
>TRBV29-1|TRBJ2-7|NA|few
TGCAGCGTCGAGGGAGGCGGAAACTACGAGCAGTACTTC
CSVEGGGNYEQYF
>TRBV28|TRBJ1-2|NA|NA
TGTGCCAGCAGTTCTACAGGGAGAGGAGGCTACACCTTC
CASSSTGRGGYTF
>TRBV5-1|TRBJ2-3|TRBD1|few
TGCGCCAGCAGCTTGCCGGGACAGGGTTTCACTAGCACAGATACGCAGTATTTT
CASSLPGQGFTSTDTQYF
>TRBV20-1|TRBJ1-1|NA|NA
TGCAGTGCGAGGACCCAGAACACTGAAGCTTTCTTT
CSARTQNTEAFF
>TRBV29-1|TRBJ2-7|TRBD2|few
TGCAGCGCTGGACTAGCGGACGAGCAGTACTTC
CSAGLADEQYF
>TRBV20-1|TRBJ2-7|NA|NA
TGCAGTGCTAGAGATTTGGAGACTCAACTAGTGGAGCAGTACTTC
CSARDLETQLVEQYF
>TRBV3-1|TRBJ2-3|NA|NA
TGTGCCAGCAGCCAAAACCCCGGGGGCACAGATACGCAGTATTTT
CASSQNPGGTDTQYF
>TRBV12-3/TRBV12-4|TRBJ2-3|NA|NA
TGTGCCAGCAGTTTAGCGGTGTCGGTAGATACGCAGTATTTT
CASSLAVSVDTQYF
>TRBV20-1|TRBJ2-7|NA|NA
TGCAGTGCTAGAGTCGGGGGAACCTACGAGCAGTACTTC
CSARVGGTYEQYF
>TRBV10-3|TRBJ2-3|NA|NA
TGTGCCATCAGTGAGAGGTGGGAAAGGACAGATACGCAGTATTTT
CAISERWERTDTQYF
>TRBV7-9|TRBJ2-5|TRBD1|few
TGTGCCAGCAGCTCAACAGGGGATTGGCAAGAGACCCAGTACTTC
CASSSTGDWQETQYF
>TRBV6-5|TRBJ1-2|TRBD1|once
TGTGCCAGCAGTTACGTGGACAGGGATCGTGGCTACACCTTC
CASSYVDRDRGYTF
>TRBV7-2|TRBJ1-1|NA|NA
TGTGCCAGCAGCTCGGGGTACGCTGAAGCTTTCTTT
CASSSGYAEAFF
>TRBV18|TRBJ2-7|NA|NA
TGTGCCAGCTCACCGGGAGGCCAAAGTACCTCTCACGAGCAGTACTTC
CASSPGGQSTSHEQYF
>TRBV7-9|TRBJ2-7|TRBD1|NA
TGTGCCAGCAGCGGGGCAGGGGGCATATACGAGCAGTACTTC
CASSGAGGIYEQYF
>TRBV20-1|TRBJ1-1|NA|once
TGCAGTGCTAGAGATGAATCAGGGGACCGCTACCACAAAGTTTTCTTT
CSARDESGDRYHKVFF
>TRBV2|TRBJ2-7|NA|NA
TGTGCCACCGCACCATGGAACAGAGCGTCCTACGAGCAGTACTTC
CATAPWNRASYEQYF
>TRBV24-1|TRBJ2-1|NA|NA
TGTGCCACCAGTGATTTGGATGAGCAGTTCTTC
CATSDLDEQFF
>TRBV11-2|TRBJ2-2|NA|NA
TGTGCCAGCAGCTTACACGGCGGGGAGCTGTTTTTT
CASSLHGGELFF
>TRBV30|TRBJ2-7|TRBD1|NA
TGTGCCTGGAGATTGGGACAGGGTGGCGAGCAGTACTTC
CAWRLGQGGEQYF
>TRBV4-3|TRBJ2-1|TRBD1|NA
TGCGCCAGCAGCCAATCCGGGACAGGGTTCCCCTACAATGAGCAGTTCTTC
CASSQSGTGFPYNEQFF
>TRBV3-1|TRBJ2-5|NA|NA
TGTGCCAGCAGCCAAGAGGAAGAGACCCAGTACTTC
CASSQEEETQYF
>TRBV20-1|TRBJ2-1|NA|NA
TGCAGTGCTAGACGACCCAGGGGCCAACTCAATGAGCAGTTCTTC
CSARRPRGQLNEQFF
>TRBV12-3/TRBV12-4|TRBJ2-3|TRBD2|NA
TGTGCCAGCAGGTTCAGCGGGGGGGTGGCAGATACGCAGTATTTT
CASRFSGGVADTQYF
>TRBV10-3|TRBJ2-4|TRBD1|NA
TGTGCCATCAGTGACCCCCAGGACAGGTCTCCGTACTTC
CAISDPQDRSPYF